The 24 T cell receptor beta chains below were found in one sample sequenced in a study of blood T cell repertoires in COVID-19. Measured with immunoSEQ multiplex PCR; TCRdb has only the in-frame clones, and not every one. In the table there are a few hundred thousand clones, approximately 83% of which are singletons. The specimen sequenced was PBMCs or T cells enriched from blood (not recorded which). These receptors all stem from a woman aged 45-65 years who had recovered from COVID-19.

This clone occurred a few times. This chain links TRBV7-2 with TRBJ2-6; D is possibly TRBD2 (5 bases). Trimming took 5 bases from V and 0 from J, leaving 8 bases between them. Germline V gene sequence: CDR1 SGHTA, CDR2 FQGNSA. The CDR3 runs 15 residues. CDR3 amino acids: CASSRTSSGANVLTF. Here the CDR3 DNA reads TGTGCCAGCAGCCGTACTAGCTCTGGGGCCAACGTCCTGACTTTC.

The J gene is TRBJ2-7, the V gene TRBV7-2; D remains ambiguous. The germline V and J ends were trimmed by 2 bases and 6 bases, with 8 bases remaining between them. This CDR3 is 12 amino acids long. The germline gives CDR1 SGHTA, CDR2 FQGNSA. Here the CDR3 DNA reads TGTGCCAGCAGCTTACCCCCGAGCGAGCAGTACTTC. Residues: CASSLPPSEQYF.

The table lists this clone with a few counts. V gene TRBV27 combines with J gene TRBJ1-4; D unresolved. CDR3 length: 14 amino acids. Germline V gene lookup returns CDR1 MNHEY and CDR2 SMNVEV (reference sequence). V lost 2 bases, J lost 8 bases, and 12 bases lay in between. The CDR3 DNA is TGTGCCAGCAGTTTAGTTGGGCGTAAGGAAAAACTGTTTTTT. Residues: CASSLVGRKEKLFF.

The CDR3 region has the DNA TGCGCCAGCAGCCAAGTGGGCACACCAGAAAACGAGCAGTACTTC. Translation gives CASSQVGTPENEQYF. The chain uses TRBV4-1 and TRBJ2-7; D is unresolved. CDR1 is MGHRA, CDR2 YSYEKL, per germline. CDR3 size: 15 residues. Deletions cut 1 base from V and 5 bases from J, with 15 bases between.

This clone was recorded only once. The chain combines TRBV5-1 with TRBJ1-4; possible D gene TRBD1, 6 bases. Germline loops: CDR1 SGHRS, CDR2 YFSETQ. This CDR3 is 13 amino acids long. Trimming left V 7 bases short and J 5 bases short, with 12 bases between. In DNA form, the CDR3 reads TGCGCCAGCGCCCGGACAGCGAATGAAAAACTGTTTTTT. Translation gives CASARTANEKLFF.

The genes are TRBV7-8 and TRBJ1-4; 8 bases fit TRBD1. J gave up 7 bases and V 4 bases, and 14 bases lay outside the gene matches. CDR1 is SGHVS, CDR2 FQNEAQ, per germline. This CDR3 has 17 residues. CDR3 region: CASSSPWDRTGTEKLFF. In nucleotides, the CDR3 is TGTGCCAGCAGCTCCCCTTGGGATCGGACAGGGACTGAAAAACTGTTTTTT.

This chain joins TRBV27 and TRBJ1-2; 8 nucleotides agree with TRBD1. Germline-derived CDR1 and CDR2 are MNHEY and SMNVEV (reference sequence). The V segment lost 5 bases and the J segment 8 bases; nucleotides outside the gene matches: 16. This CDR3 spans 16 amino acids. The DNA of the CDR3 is TGTGCCAGCAGTAGAAATCGGGGCAGGGGGCTAGGGGGCTACACCTTC. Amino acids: CASSRNRGRGLGGYTF.

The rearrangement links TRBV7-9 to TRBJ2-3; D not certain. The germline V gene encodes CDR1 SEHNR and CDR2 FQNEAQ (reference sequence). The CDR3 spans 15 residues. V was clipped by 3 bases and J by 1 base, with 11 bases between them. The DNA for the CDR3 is TGTGCCAGCAGCTTCGGTCTAGGAGGCACAGATACGCAGTATTTT. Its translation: CASSFGLGGTDTQYF. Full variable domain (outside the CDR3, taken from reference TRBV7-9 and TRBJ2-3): DTGVSQNPRHKITKRGQNVTFRCDPISEHNRLYWYRQTLGQGPEFLTYFQNEAQLEKSRLLSDRFSAERPKGSFSTLEIQRTEQGDSAMYLCASSFGLGGTDTQYFGPGTRLTVL.

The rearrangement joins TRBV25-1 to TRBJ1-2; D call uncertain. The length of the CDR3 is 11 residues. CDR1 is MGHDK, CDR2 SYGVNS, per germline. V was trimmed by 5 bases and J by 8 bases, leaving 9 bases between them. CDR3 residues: CASSKTGGYTF. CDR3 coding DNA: TGTGCCAGCAGTAAGACGGGGGGCTACACCTTC.

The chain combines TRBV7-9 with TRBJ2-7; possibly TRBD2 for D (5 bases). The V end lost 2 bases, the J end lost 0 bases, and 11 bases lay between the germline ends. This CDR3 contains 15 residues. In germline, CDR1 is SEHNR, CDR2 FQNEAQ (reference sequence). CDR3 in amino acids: CASSLSLGSSYEQYF. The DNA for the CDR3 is TGTGCCAGCAGCTTAAGTCTGGGGAGCTCCTACGAGCAGTACTTC.

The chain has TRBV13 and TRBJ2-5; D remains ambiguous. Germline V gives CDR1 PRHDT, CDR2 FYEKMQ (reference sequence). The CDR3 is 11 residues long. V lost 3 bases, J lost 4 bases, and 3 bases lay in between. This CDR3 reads CASSFGETQYF. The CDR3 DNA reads TGTGCCAGCAGCTTCGGAGAGACCCAGTACTTC.

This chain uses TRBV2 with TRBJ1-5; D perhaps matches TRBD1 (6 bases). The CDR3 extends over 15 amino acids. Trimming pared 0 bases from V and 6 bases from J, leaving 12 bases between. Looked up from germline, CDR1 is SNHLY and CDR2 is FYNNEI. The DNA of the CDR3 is TGTGCCAGCAGTGAAGCGGTGACAGGTACTCAGCCCCAGCATTTT. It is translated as CASSEAVTGTQPQHF.

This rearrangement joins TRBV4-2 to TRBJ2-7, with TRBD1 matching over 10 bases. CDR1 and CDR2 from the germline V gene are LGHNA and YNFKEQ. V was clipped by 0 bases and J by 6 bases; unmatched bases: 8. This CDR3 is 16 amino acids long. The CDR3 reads CASSQEGDRGIGEQYF. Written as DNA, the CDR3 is TGTGCCAGCAGCCAAGAGGGGGACAGGGGAATAGGCGAGCAGTACTTC.

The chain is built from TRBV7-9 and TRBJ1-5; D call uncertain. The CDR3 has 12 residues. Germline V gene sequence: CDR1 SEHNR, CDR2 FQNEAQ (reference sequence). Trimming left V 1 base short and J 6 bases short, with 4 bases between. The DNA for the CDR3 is TGTGCCAGCAGCTTAGATATTCAGCCCCAGCATTTT. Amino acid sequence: CASSLDIQPQHF. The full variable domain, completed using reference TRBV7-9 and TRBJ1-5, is DTGVSQNPRHKITKRGQNVTFRCDPISEHNRLYWYRQTLGQGPEFLTYFQNEAQLEKSRLLSDRFSAERPKGSFSTLEIQRTEQGDSAMYLCASSLDIQPQHFGDGTRLSIL.

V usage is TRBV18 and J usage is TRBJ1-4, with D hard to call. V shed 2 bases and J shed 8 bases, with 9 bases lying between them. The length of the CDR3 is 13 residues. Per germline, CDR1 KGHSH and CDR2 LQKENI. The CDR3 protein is CASSPGRVEKLFF. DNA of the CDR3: TGTGCCAGCTCACCAGGGAGGGTCGAAAAACTGTTTTTT.

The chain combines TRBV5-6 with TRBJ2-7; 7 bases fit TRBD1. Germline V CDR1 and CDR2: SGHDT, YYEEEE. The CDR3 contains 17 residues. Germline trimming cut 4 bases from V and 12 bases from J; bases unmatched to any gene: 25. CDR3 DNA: TGTGCCAGCAGCCTATCCTTTTCTGGGACAGCCCCGCCCGAGGGGTACTTC. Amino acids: CASSLSFSGTAPPEGYF.

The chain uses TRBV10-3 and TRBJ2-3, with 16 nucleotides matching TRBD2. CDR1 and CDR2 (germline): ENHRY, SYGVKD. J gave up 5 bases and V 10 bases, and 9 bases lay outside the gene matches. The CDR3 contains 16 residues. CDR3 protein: CATGTSGRAVVDTQYF. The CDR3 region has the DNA TGTGCCACCGGGACTAGCGGGAGGGCCGTGGTAGATACGCAGTATTTT.

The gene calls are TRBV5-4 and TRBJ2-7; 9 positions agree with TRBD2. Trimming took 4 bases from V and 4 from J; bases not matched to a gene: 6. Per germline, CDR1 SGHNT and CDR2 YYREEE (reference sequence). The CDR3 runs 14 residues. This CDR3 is CASSLSGRRYEQYF. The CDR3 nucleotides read TGTGCCAGCAGCCTTAGCGGGAGAAGGTACGAGCAGTACTTC.

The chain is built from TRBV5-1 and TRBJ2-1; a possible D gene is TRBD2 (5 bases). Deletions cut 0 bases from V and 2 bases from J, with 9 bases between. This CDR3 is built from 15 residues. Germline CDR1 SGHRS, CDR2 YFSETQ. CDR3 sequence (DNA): TGCGCCAGCAGCTTGGAGGCGGGTGCCTACAATGAGCAGTTCTTC. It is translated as CASSLEAGAYNEQFF.

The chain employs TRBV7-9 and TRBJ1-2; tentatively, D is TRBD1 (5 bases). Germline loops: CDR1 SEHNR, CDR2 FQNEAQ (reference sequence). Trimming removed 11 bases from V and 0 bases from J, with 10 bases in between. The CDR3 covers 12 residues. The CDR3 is CADWGANYGYTF. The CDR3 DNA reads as TGTGCCGACTGGGGGGCTAACTATGGCTACACCTTC. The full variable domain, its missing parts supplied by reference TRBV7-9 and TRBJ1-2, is DTGVSQNPRHKITKRGQNVTFRCDPISEHNRLYWYRQTLGQGPEFLTYFQNEAQLEKSRLLSDRFSAERPKGSFSTLEIQRTEQGDSAMYLCADWGANYGYTFGSGTRLTVV.

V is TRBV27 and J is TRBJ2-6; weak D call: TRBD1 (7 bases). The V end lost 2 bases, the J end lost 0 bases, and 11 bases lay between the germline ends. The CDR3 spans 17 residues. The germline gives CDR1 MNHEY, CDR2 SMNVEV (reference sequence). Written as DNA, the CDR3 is TGTGCCAGCAGTTTAGGAGGGGGCGCCTCTGGGGCCAACGTCCTGACTTTC. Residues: CASSLGGGASGANVLTF.

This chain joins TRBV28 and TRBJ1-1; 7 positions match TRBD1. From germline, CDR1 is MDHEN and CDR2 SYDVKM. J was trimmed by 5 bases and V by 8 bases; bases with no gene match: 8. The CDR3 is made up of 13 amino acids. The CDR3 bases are TGTGCCAGCCACTACAGGGGACGGACTGAAGCTTTCTTT. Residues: CASHYRGRTEAFF.

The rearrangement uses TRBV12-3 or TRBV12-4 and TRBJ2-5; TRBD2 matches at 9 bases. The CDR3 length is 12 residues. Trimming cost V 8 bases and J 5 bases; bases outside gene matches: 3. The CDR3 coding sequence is TGTGCCAGCCGCGGACTAGCGGAGACCCAGTACTTC. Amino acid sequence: CASRGLAETQYF.

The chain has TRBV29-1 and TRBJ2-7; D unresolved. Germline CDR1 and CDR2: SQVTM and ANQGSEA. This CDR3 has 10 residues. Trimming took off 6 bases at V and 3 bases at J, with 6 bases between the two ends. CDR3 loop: CSVVSYEQYF. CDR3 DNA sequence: TGCAGCGTAGTTAGCTACGAGCAGTACTTC.